The 28 T cell receptor beta chains below all came from one sample that was sequenced in a study of beta chain features in type 1 diabetes. Expressed TCRB transcripts were sequenced, since all the RNA that had been isolated was reverse transcribed. Using immunoSEQ multiplex PCR, the repertoire was profiled, and TCRdb retains in-frame clones only, with some absent. This sample has over 200,000 clones, with approximately 10% found just once. Study-wide results and limits: Researchers report that Type 1 diabetes patients had moderately but significantly shorter TCRB CDR3s across all four CD4+ subsets.

Their cognate antigens are unknown. Source material: naive CD4+ T cells from blood. Every receptor here comes from a man aged 25 to 45 with type 1 diabetes.

This clone was detected a few times. The chain couples TRBV23-1 to TRBJ2-3; TRBD2 agrees at 8 bases. TRBV23-1 belongs to the ORF category, with a function that is uncertain. V lost 2 bases and J lost 2; bases outside the gene matches: 15. The CDR3 is 19 amino acids. CDR3 sequence reads: CASSQPGGLAGRNTDTQYF. As DNA, the CDR3 is TGCGCCAGCAGTCAACCCGGGGGATTAGCGGGGCGGAACACAGATACGCAGTATTTT.

The rearrangement uses TRBV19 and TRBJ2-1; 8 bases line up with TRBD2. V was clipped by 3 bases and J by 10 bases; unmatched bases: 11. The CDR3 has 15 residues. From germline, CDR1 is LNHDA and CDR2 SQIVND (reference sequence). CDR3 DNA sequence: TGTGCCAGTAGTATGATCGGGGGGGCTAGGTGGGAGCAGTTCTTC. Its translation: CASSMIGGARWEQFF.

The gene calls are TRBV27 and TRBJ2-3, with 7 bases identical to TRBD2. J lost 6 bases, V lost 4 bases, and 7 bases had no gene match. Per the germline V gene, CDR1 is MNHEY and CDR2 is SMNVEV (reference sequence). There are 14 residues in the CDR3. The CDR3 region is CASSWRQGGDTQYF. For the CDR3, the DNA is TGTGCCAGCAGTTGGCGGCAGGGAGGGGATACGCAGTATTTT.

The chain links TRBV7-9 to TRBJ2-7; a weak D match, TRBD2 (6 bases). The CDR3 totals 13 residues. Germline assignment: CDR1 SEHNR and CDR2 FQNEAQ (reference sequence). V was shortened by 5 bases and J by 3 bases, with 11 bases between the two germline ends. In DNA form, the CDR3 reads TGTGCCAGCAGCCAGATCGGGGGCTACGAGCAGTACTTC. Translating it yields CASSQIGGYEQYF.

There are a few counts of this clone. The V call is TRBV14, the J call TRBJ1-1, with unresolved D. Between the trimmed V and J ends, which lost 4 bases and 0 bases, there was a span of 6 bases. Germline V gives CDR1 SGHDN, CDR2 FVKESK. This CDR3 region has 13 residues. The CDR3 region has the DNA TGTGCCAGCAGCCCCCAGATGAACACTGAAGCTTTCTTT. Residues: CASSPQMNTEAFF.

The sample holds a few counts of this clone. The chain is built from TRBV27 and TRBJ1-5; tentative D call: TRBD1 (6 bases). The V end lost 6 bases, the J end lost 0 bases, and 18 bases lay between the germline ends. The CDR3 sequence is 17 residues long. CDR1 and CDR2 (germline): MNHEY, SMNVEV (reference sequence). The CDR3 DNA reads TGTGCCAGCAGGGAGACAGGCTTCAAGTATAGCAATCAGCCCCAGCATTTT. This translates into CASRETGFKYSNQPQHF.

This clone was detected a few times. This chain uses TRBV25-1 with TRBJ2-7; 7 bases fit TRBD1. Trimming removed 5 bases from V and 2 bases from J; junction bases left unmatched: 6. The CDR3 is 14 amino acids. The germline V gene encodes CDR1 MGHDK and CDR2 SYGVNS. DNA for the CDR3: TGTGCCAGCAGTTTGGGAACAGGGGCCTACGAGCAGTACTTC. Its translation: CASSLGTGAYEQYF.

The chain links TRBV15 to TRBJ2-4, with D tentatively TRBD2 (6 bases). Germline values: CDR1 LNHNV, CDR2 YYDKDF (reference sequence). The CDR3 has 14 residues. Trimming left V 5 bases short and J 6 bases short, with 14 bases between. This chain's CDR3 is CATSPGGGINIQYF. CDR3 DNA sequence: TGTGCCACCAGCCCGGGTGGGGGGATAAACATTCAGTACTTC. Complete variable domain (other parts from reference TRBV15 and TRBJ2-4): DAMVIQNPRYQVTQFGKPVTLSCSQTLNHNVMYWYQQKSSQAPKLLFHYYDKDFNNEADTPDNFQSRRPNTSFCFLDIRSPGLGDTAMYLCATSPGGGINIQYFGAGTRLSVL.

This clone turned up a few times. The chain links TRBV6-5 to TRBJ1-5, with unresolved D. The V end was cut by 4 bases, the J end by 9 bases, with 13 bases between. The CDR3 has 13 amino acids. Germline V gene sequence: CDR1 MNHEY, CDR2 SVGAGI. As DNA, the CDR3 is TGTGCCAGCAGTTCCACCCCCACTTCGCCCCAGCATTTT. Its translation is CASSSTPTSPQHF.

This sequence joins TRBV29-1 and TRBJ2-7; 8 nucleotides align to TRBD1. Trimming took 3 bases from V and 6 from J; bases not matched to a gene: 4. Germline V gene lookup returns CDR1 SQVTM and CDR2 ANQGSEA. The CDR3 length is 12 residues. This chain's CDR3 is CSVDQGAREQYF. The CDR3 region has the DNA TGCAGCGTTGATCAGGGGGCTCGCGAGCAGTACTTC.

This chain uses TRBV2 with TRBJ1-4; TRBD1 agrees at 8 bases. This CDR3 spans 15 amino acids. The germline CDR1 and CDR2 sequences are SNHLY and FYNNEI. Trimming at V came to 8 bases and at J to 7 bases, leaving 12 bases not matched to a gene. The CDR3 loop reads CASGADGQGTEKLFF. CDR3 DNA: TGTGCCAGCGGAGCCGACGGACAGGGAACTGAAAAACTGTTTTTT.

In its sample, this clone was seen a few times. The chain employs TRBV11-2 and TRBJ2-3, with a tentative D call TRBD2 (7 bases). Trimming pared 7 bases from V and 7 bases from J, leaving 30 bases between. This CDR3 is 18 amino acids long. Germline V gene data show CDR1 as SGHAT and CDR2 as FQNNGV. The CDR3 bases are TGTGCCAGCAAGCCTTTATTTGGGCGGGGGCTCCTTCTTAATACGCAGTATTTT. It is translated as CASKPLFGRGLLLNTQYF. The variable domain in full, with the rest retrieved from reference TRBV11-2 and TRBJ2-3, is EAGVAQSPRYKIIEKRQSVAFWCNPISGHATLYWYQQILGQGPKLLIQFQNNGVVDDSQLPKDRFSAERLKGVDSTLKIQPAKLEDSAVYLCASKPLFGRGLLLNTQYFGPGTRLTVL.

This clone showed up just a few times. The genes are TRBV4-1 and TRBJ2-1; maybe TRBD2 (6 bases). CDR3 length: 15 amino acids. Trimming cost V 1 base and J 2 bases, with 9 bases left between them. Per the germline V gene, CDR1 is MGHRA and CDR2 is YSYEKL. The CDR3 protein is CASSQAGVTYNEQFF. CDR3 DNA: TGCGCCAGCAGCCAAGCGGGGGTCACCTACAATGAGCAGTTCTTC.

This clone was seen only a few times. The rearrangement uses TRBV25-1 and TRBJ1-3; D may be TRBD1 (6 bases). There are 18 residues in the CDR3. The germline V and J ends were trimmed by 4 bases and 7 bases, with 26 bases remaining between them. Germline V gives CDR1 MGHDK, CDR2 SYGVNS. This chain's CDR3 is CASSVDSPGRPNTNTIYF. CDR3 sequence (DNA): TGTGCCAGCAGTGTGGACAGTCCGGGCCGGCCCAATACGAACACCATATATTTT.

This chain links TRBV18 with TRBJ2-5; D possibly corresponds to TRBD2 (5 bases). This CDR3 is 15 amino acids long. V shed 0 bases and J shed 2 bases, with 10 bases lying between them. From germline, CDR1 is KGHSH and CDR2 LQKENI. The CDR3 loop is CASSPPGSRQETQYF. The CDR3 bases are TGTGCCAGCTCACCACCGGGGAGCCGACAAGAGACCCAGTACTTC.

This clone was found a few times. The chain couples TRBV23-1 to TRBJ1-1; TRBD1 matches 7 bases. TRBV23-1 is an ORF for which the function is uncertain. V lost 2 bases and J lost 4; bases outside the gene matches: 4. The CDR3 is 14 amino acids. The CDR3 sequence is CASSQDRDTTEAFF. The CDR3, as DNA: TGCGCCAGCAGTCAAGACAGGGACACCACTGAAGCTTTCTTT.

In this sample, this clone turned up a few times. V is TRBV9 and J is TRBJ2-5, with D possibly TRBD2 on 5 matching bases. Germline assignment: CDR1 SGDLS and CDR2 YYNGEE. The ends were cut back, 0 bases at V and 5 bases at J, with 8 bases in the middle. The CDR3 is 13 amino acids. CDR3 nucleotides: TGTGCCAGCAGCGTAGGAGGGTCGGAGACCCAGTACTTC. Translating gives CASSVGGSETQYF.

In its sample, this clone was seen a few times. The V and J genes are TRBV4-2 and TRBJ2-1, with D possibly TRBD1 on 6 matching bases. This CDR3 region has 15 residues. Germline loops: CDR1 LGHNA, CDR2 YNFKEQ. Trimming cost V 4 bases and J 2 bases, with 12 bases left between them. CDR3 sequence: CASSRNSGAYNEQFF. In DNA form, the CDR3 reads TGTGCCAGCAGCCGCAACTCAGGGGCCTACAATGAGCAGTTCTTC.

This clone was found a few times. V is TRBV12-5 and J is TRBJ1-2; tentative D call: TRBD1 (6 bases). This CDR3 is built from 16 residues. From germline, CDR1 is LGHNT and CDR2 FRNRAP. The germline V and J ends were trimmed by 3 bases and 2 bases, with 16 bases remaining between them. The CDR3 reads CASGLQPGTGNYGYTF. The CDR3 nucleotides are TGTGCTAGTGGTTTACAGCCGGGAACAGGGAACTATGGCTACACCTTC. The full variable domain, with the rest looked up from reference TRBV12-5 and TRBJ1-2, is DARVTQTPRHKVTEMGQEVTMRCQPILGHNTVFWYRQTMMQGLELLAYFRNRAPLDDSGMPKDRFSAEMPDATLATLKIQPSEPRDSAVYFCASGLQPGTGNYGYTFGSGTRLTVV.

This clone was seen only a few times. The V gene is TRBV29-1, the J gene TRBJ2-2, with a weak D call TRBD2 (5 bases). The CDR3 runs 11 residues. Germline V gene sequence: CDR1 SQVTM, CDR2 ANQGSEA. With 7 bases removed from V and 8 bases from J, the gap between germline ends came to 11 bases. The CDR3 region has the DNA TGCAGCGGAGGGTATCGGGGGGAGCTGTTTTTT. Translating it yields CSGGYRGELFF.

The J gene is TRBJ2-1, the V gene TRBV12-5, with 12 nucleotides matching TRBD1. V gave up 6 bases and J gave up 8 bases; unmatched junction bases: 5. This CDR3 has 14 amino acids. The germline gives CDR1 LGHNT, CDR2 FRNRAP. The CDR3 DNA reads as TGTGCTAGTGGCCCGGGACAGGGGGCGCATGAGCAGTTCTTC. It translates to CASGPGQGAHEQFF.

CDR3 coding DNA: TGTGCCAGCAGCTTACAGGGTTATAGCACAGATACGCAGTATTTT. Its protein is CASSLQGYSTDTQYF. This chain joins TRBV7-6 and TRBJ2-3; D possibly corresponds to TRBD1 (5 bases). The ends were cut back, 2 bases at V and 0 bases at J, with 9 bases in the middle. The CDR3 runs 15 residues. Germline V gene sequence: CDR1 SGHVS, CDR2 FNYEAQ.

The sample holds a few counts of this clone. The chain uses TRBV18 and TRBJ1-4; 7 bases are a match to TRBD1. This CDR3 contains 14 residues. CDR1 KGHSH and CDR2 LQKENI come from the germline V gene. V lost 8 bases to trimming and J lost 5 bases; unmatched junction nucleotides: 8. The CDR3 loop reads CASGGTDQNEKLFF. The CDR3, as DNA: TGTGCCAGCGGGGGGACAGACCAAAATGAAAAACTGTTTTTT. Together with reference TRBV18 and TRBJ1-4, the CDR3 gives the full variable domain: NAGVMQNPRHLVRRRGQEARLRCSPMKGHSHVYWYRQLPEEGLKFMVYLQKENIIDESGMPKERFSAEFPKEGPSILRIQQVVRGDSAAYFCASGGTDQNEKLFFGSGTQLSVL.

V is TRBV5-1 and J is TRBJ2-7; a weak D match, TRBD1 (5 bases). CDR1 and CDR2 from the germline V gene are SGHRS and YFSETQ. Trimming took off 0 bases at V and 1 base at J, with 8 bases between the two ends. The CDR3 covers 14 residues. In DNA form, the CDR3 reads TGCGCCAGCAGCTTGGCAGGGAATTCCTACGAGCAGTACTTC. Translating it yields CASSLAGNSYEQYF.

This clone was seen a few times. The chain uses TRBV7-9 and TRBJ1-1; 10 nucleotides agree with TRBD1. V shed 1 base, J shed 1 base, and the junction held 6 bases outside the gene matches. The CDR3 runs to 17 residues. The germline CDR1 and CDR2 sequences are SEHNR and FQNEAQ (reference sequence). CDR3 protein: CASSLVKGQGRNTEAFF. DNA for the CDR3: TGTGCCAGCAGCTTAGTAAAGGGACAGGGGCGGAACACTGAAGCTTTCTTT. Complete variable domain (other parts from reference TRBV7-9 and TRBJ1-1): DTGVSQNPRHKITKRGQNVTFRCDPISEHNRLYWYRQTLGQGPEFLTYFQNEAQLEKSRLLSDRFSAERPKGSFSTLEIQRTEQGDSAMYLCASSLVKGQGRNTEAFFGQGTRLTVV.

This clone was counted between two and nine times. The rearrangement joins TRBV11-2 to TRBJ2-1; TRBD1 is a possible D gene (5 bases). The CDR3 contains 15 residues. Germline V gene data show CDR1 as SGHAT and CDR2 as FQNNGV. V dropped 0 bases and J dropped 5 bases, with 11 bases sitting between them. This CDR3 is CASSLDWAGNNEQFF. In DNA, the CDR3 is TGTGCCAGCAGCTTAGATTGGGCAGGGAACAATGAGCAGTTCTTC.

This chain links TRBV7-2 with TRBJ2-4, with a possible D match to TRBD2 (7 bases). The CDR3 covers 16 residues. Germline V CDR1 and CDR2: SGHTA, FQGNSA. Between the trimmed V and J ends, which lost 5 bases and 6 bases, there was a span of 20 bases. Here the CDR3 reads CASSTRTAGGLNIQYF. CDR3 coding DNA: TGTGCCAGCAGCACCCGGACAGCCGGGGGGTTAAACATTCAGTACTTC.

This clone turned up a few times. The V call is TRBV7-2, the J call TRBJ1-5; D not certain. CDR1 and CDR2 from the germline V gene are SGHTA and FQGNSA. Trimming took off 8 bases at V and 0 bases at J, with 14 bases between the two ends. The CDR3 length is 15 residues. The CDR3 spells CASVMAPNSNQPQHF. CDR3 in DNA: TGTGCCAGCGTAATGGCTCCGAATAGCAATCAGCCCCAGCATTTT.